This section outlines one T cell receptor beta chain sequence together with its context. The data were obtained in a study of T cell responses to AZD1222 COVID-19 vaccine. Trimming pared 6 bases from V and 9 bases from J, leaving 23 bases between. This CDR3 has 15 residues. The germline CDR1 and CDR2 sequences are MGHDK and SYGVNS. The data were produced by immunoSEQ multiplex PCR, yet TCRdb's version contains in-frame clones alone and is incomplete. Of 150,000 to 200,000 clones listed, approximately 93% are singletons. This specimen consisted of peripheral blood, obtained 28 days after the second AZD1222 dose. The source of this sequence is an adult who received the AZD1222 COVID-19 vaccine. This rearrangement joins TRBV25-1 to TRBJ1-2; D may be TRBD1 (5 bases). The CDR3 sequence: CASSLGEGTAARYTF. CDR3 DNA: TGTGCCAGCAGCCTTGGGGAGGGGACCGCAGCCCGCTACACCTTC.